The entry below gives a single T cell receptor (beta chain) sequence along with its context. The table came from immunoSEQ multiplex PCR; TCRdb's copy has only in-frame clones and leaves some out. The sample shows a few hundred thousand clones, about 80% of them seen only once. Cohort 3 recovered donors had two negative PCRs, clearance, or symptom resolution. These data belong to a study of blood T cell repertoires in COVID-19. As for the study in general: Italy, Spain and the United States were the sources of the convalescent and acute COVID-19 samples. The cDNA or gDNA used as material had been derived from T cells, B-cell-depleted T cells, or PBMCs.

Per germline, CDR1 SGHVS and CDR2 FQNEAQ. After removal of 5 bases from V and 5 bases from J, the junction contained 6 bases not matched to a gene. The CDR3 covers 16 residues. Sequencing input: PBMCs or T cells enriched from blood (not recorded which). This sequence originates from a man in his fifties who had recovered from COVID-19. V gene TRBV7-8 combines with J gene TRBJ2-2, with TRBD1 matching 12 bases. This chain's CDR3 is CASSRGTGGFTGELFF. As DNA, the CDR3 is TGTGCCAGCAGCCGAGGGACAGGGGGCTTTACCGGGGAGCTGTTTTTT.